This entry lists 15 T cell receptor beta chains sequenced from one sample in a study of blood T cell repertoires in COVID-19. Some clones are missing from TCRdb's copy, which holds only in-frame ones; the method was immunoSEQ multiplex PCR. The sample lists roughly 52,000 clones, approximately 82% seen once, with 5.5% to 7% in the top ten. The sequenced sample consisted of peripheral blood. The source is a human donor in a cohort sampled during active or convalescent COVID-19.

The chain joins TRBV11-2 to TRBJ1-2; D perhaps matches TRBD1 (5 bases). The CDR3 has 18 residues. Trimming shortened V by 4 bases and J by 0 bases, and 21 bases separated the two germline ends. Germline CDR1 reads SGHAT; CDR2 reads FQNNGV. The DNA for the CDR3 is TGTGCCAGCAGCTCGCTTACAGATTTGACAGAGACTAACTATGGCTACACCTTC. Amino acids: CASSSLTDLTETNYGYTF.

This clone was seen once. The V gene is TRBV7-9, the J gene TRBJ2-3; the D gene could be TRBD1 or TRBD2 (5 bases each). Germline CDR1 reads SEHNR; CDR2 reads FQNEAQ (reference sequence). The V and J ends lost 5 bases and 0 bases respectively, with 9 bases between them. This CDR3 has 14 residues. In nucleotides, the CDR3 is TGTGCCAGCAGCAGGGACGGGAGCACAGATACGCAGTATTTT. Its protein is CASSRDGSTDTQYF.

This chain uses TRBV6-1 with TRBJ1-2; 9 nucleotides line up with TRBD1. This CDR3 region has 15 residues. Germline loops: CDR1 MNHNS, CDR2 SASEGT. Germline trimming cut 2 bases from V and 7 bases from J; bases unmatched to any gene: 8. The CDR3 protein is CASSEFGQGRGGYTF. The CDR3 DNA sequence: TGTGCCAGCAGTGAATTCGGACAGGGGAGGGGTGGCTACACCTTC.

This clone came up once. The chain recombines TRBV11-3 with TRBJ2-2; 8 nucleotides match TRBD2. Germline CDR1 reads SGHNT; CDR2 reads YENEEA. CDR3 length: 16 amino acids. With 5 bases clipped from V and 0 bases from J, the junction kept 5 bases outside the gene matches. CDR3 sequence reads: CASSPRTSSNTGELFF. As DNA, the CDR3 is TGTGCCAGCAGCCCCCGGACTAGCTCGAACACCGGGGAGCTGTTTTTT.

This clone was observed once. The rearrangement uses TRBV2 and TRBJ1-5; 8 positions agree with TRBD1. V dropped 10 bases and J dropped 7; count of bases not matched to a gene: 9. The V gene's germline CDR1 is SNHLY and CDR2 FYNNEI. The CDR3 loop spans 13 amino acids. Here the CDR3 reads CATTQGDWQPQHF. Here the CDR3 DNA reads TGTGCCACCACACAGGGGGACTGGCAGCCCCAGCATTTT.

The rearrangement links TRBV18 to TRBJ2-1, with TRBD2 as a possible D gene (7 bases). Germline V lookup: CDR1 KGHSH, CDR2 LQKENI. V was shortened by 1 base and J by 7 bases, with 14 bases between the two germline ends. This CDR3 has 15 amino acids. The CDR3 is CASSPRSGGLNEQFF. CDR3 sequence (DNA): TGTGCCAGCTCACCACGGTCGGGGGGCTTAAATGAGCAGTTCTTC. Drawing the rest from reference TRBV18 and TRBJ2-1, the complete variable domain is NAGVMQNPRHLVRRRGQEARLRCSPMKGHSHVYWYRQLPEEGLKFMVYLQKENIIDESGMPKERFSAEFPKEGPSILRIQQVVRGDSAAYFCASSPRSGGLNEQFFGPGTRLTVL.

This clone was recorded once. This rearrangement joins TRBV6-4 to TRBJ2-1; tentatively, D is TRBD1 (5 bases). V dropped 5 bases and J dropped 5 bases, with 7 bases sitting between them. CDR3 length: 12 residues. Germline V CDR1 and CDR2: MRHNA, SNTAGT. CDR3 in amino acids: CASSQGDNEQFF. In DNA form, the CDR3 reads TGTGCCAGCAGTCAAGGGGACAATGAGCAGTTCTTC.

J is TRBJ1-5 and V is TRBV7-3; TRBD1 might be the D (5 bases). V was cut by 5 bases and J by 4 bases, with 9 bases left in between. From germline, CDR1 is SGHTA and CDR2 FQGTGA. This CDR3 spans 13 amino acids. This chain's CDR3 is CASSAGLNQPQHF. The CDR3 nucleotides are TGTGCCAGCAGCGCGGGGCTTAATCAGCCCCAGCATTTT.

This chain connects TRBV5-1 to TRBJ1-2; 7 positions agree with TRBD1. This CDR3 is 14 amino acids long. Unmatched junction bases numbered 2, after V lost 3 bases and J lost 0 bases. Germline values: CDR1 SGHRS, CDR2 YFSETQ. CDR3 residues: CASSSQGANYGYTF. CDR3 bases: TGCGCCAGCAGCTCTCAGGGGGCTAACTATGGCTACACCTTC.

In DNA form, the CDR3 reads TGTGCCAGCAGCACCAGTATCTCCCTTGGCAATCAGCCCCAGCATTTT. This codes for CASSTSISLGNQPQHF. V gene TRBV7-8 combines with J gene TRBJ1-5; D is ambiguous. Germline values: CDR1 SGHVS, CDR2 FQNEAQ. V lost 5 bases and J 2 bases, leaving 16 bases between the germline ends. CDR3 length: 16 residues.

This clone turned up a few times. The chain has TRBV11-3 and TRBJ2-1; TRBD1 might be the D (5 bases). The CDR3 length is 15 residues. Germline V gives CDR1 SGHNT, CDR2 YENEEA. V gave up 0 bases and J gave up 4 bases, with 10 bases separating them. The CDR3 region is CASSLDPQGYNEQFF. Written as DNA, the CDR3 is TGTGCCAGCAGCTTAGATCCCCAGGGATACAATGAGCAGTTCTTC.

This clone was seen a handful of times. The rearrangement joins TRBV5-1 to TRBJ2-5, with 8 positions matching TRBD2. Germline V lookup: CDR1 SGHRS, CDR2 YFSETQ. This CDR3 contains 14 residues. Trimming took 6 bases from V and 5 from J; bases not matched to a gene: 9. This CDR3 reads CASNLAGRGETQYF. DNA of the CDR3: TGCGCCAGCAATTTAGCGGGAAGAGGGGAGACCCAGTACTTC.

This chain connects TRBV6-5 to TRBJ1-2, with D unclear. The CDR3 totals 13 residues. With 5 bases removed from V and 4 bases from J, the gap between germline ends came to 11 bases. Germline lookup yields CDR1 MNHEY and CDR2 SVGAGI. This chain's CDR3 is CASSTDTSYGYTF. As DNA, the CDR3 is TGTGCCAGCAGTACCGACACCTCCTATGGCTACACCTTC.

CDR3 in amino acids: CASSYKPTGGTEAFF. Here the CDR3 DNA reads TGTGCCAGCAGTTACAAACCGACAGGGGGCACTGAAGCTTTCTTT. V usage is TRBV6-5 and J usage is TRBJ1-1, with 9 nucleotides matching TRBD1. Unmatched junction bases numbered 5, after V lost 2 bases and J lost 4 bases. There are 15 residues in the CDR3. The germline gives CDR1 MNHEY, CDR2 SVGAGI.

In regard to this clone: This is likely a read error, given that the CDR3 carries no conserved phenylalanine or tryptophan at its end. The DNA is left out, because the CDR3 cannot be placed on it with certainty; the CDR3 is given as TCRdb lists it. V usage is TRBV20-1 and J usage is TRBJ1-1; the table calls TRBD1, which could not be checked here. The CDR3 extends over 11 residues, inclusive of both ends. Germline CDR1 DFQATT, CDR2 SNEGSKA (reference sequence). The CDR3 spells CSAENGLTEAI.